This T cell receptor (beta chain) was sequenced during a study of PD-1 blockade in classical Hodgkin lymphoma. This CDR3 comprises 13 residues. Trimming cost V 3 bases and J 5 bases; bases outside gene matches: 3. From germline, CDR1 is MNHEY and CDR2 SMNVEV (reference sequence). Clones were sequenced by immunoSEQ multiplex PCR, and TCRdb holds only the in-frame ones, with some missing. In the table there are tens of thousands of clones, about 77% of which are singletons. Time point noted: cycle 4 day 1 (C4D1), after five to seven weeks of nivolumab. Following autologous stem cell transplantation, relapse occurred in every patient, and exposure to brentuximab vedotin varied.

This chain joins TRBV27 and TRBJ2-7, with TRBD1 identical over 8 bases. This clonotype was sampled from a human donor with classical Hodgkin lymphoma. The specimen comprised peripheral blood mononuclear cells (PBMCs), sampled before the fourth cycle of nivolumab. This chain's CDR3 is CASSFQTGDEQYF. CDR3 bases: TGTGCCAGCAGTTTCCAGACAGGGGACGAGCAGTACTTC.